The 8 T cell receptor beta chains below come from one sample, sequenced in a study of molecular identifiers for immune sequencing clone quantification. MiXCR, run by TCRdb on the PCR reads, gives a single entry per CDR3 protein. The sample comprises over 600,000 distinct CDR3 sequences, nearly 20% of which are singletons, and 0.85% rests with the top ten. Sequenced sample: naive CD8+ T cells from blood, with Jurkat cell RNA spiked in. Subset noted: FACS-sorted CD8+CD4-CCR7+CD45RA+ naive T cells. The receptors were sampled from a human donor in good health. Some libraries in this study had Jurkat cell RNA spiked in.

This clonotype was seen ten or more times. The CDR3 coding sequence is TGCGCCAGCAGCCAAGATCTAGGACAGCAAACAGAGACCCAGTACTTC. This sequence encodes CASSQDLGQQTETQYF. The J gene is TRBJ2-5, the V gene TRBV4-1; D possibly corresponds to TRBD1 (6 bases). Germline-derived CDR1 and CDR2 are MGHRA and YSYEKL. This CDR3 is 16 amino acids long. V dropped 0 bases and J dropped 4 bases, with 15 bases sitting between them.

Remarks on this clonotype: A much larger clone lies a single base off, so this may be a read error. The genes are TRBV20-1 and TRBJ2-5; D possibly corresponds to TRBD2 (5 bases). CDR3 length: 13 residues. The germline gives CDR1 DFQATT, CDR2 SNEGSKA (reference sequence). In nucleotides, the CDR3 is TGCAGAGCTAGTCTGCGGGACCAAGAGACCCAGTACTTC. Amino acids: CRASLRDQETQYF.

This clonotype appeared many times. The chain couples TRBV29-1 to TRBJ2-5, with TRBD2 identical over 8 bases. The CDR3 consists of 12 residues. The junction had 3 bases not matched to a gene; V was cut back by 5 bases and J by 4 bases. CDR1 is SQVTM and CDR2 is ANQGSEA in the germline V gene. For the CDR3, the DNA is TGCAGCGTTTCGGGAGGGCCAGAGACCCAGTACTTC. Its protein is CSVSGGPETQYF.

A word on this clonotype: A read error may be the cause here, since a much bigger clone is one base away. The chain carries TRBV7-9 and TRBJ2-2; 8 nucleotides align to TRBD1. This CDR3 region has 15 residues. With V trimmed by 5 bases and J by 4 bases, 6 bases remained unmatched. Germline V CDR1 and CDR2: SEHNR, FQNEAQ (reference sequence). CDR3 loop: CASSPRQGSTGELFF. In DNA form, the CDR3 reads TGTGCCAGCAGCCCCCGACAGGGGAGCACCGGGGAGCTGTTTTTT.

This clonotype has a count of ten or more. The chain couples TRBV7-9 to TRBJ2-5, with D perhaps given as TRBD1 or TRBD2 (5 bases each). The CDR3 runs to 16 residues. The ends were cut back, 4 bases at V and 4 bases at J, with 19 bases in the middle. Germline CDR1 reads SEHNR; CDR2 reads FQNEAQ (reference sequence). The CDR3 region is CASSYTRDHNLETQYF. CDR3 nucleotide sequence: TGTGCCAGCAGCTACACCCGGGACCACAATTTAGAGACCCAGTACTTC.

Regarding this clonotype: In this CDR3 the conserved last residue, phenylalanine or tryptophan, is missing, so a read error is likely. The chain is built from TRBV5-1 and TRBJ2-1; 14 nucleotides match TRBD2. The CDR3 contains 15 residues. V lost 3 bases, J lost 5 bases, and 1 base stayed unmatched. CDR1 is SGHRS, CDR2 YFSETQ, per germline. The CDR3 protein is CASSWTSGGHNEQFL. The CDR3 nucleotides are TGCGCCAGCAGCTGGACTAGCGGGGGGCACAATGAGCAGTTCCTC.

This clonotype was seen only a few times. In DNA form, the CDR3 reads TGCAGCGTTGAAGGGCACGGGAGGCAGGGGAGGGAACTGAGTAATGAGCAGTTCTTC. Translation: CSVEGHGRQGRELSNEQFF. The V call is TRBV29-1, the J call TRBJ2-1; D perhaps matches TRBD2 (7 bases). The V end lost 1 base, the J end lost 7 bases, and 29 bases lay between the germline ends. The germline CDR1 and CDR2 sequences are SQVTM and ANQGSEA. This CDR3 is 19 amino acids long.

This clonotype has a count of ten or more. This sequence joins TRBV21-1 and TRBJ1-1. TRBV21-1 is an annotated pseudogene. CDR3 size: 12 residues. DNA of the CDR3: TGTGCCAGCAGCAATCTGAACACTGAAGCTTTCTTT. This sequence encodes CASSNLNTEAFF.